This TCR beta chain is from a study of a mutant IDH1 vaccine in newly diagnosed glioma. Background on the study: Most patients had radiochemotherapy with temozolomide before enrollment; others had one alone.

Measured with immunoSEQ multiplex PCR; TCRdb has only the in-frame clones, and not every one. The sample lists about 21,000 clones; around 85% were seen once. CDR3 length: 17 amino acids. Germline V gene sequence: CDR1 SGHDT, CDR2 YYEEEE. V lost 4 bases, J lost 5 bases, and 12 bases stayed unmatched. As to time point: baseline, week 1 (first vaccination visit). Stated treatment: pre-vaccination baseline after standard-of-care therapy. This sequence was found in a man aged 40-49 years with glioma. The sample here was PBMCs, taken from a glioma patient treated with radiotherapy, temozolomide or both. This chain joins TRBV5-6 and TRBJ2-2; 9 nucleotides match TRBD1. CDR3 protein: CASSLPSGTGRTGELFF. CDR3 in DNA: TGTGCCAGCAGCCTACCCAGCGGGACAGGGCGGACCGGGGAGCTGTTTTTT.